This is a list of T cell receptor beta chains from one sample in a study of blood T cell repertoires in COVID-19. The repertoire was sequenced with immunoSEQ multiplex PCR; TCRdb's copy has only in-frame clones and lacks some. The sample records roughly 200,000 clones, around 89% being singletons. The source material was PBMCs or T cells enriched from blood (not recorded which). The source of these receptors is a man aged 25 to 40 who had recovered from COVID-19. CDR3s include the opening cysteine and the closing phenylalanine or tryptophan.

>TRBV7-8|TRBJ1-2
CASSLVQGANYGYTF
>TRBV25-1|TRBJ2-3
CASSAGTSGEITDTQYF
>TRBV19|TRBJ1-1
CASADRPNTEAFF
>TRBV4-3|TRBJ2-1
CASSQRTGGMRNEQFF
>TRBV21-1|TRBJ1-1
CASSHGTGGENLEAFF
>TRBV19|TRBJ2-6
CASSISGANVLTF
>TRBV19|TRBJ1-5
CASSPHPGTVISLPQHF
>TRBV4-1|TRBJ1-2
CASSQVGVNQEGSYGYTF
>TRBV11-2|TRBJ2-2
CASSPRLAENTGELFF
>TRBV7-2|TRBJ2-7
CASSADRAEQYF
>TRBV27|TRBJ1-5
CASSLLRSGQVVPNQPQHF
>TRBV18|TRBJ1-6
CASSPGSGVNSPLHF
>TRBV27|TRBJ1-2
CASSPSLVLVKEAGGYTF
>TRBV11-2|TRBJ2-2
CATVAGETGELFF
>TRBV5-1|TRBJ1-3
CASSPQGAAPSLMYTIYF
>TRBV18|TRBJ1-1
CASSPQRTGITEAFF